Each of the 20 T cell receptor beta chains below was sequenced from the same sample in a study of cytomegalovirus exposure and HLA in healthy donors. Primers for the PCR totalled 60 Vbeta and 13 Jbeta. The method was immunoSEQ multiplex PCR; TCRdb's version includes in-frame clones alone and lacks a portion of them. The sample yields roughly 170,000 clones, around 80% seen once. Input material: PBMCs. These receptor sequences come from a woman in her thirties in good health and CMV-seronegative.

The DNA for the CDR3 is TGCGCCAGCAGCTTGACAGTCGGTAACACCGGGGAGCTGTTTTTT. Encoded protein: CASSLTVGNTGELFF. V usage is TRBV5-1 and J usage is TRBJ2-2, with D uncertain. CDR3 length equals 15 residues. Per germline, CDR1 SGHRS and CDR2 YFSETQ. The ends were cut back, 1 base at V and 2 bases at J, with 9 bases in the middle.

V gene TRBV19 combines with J gene TRBJ1-5; the D gene is possibly TRBD1 (6 bases). Germline-derived CDR1 and CDR2 are LNHDA and SQIVND (reference sequence). This CDR3 has 14 amino acids. V shed 5 bases and J shed 2 bases, with 10 bases lying between them. The CDR3 nucleotides are TGTGCCAGTAGTCTGACAGGAGGCAATCAGCCCCAGCATTTT. This codes for CASSLTGGNQPQHF.

CDR3 sequence reads: CASSLALGGSDGQYF. The CDR3 DNA reads TGTGCCAGCAGCTTAGCTTTAGGGGGTAGCGATGGGCAGTATTTT. The chain carries TRBV7-2 and TRBJ2-3, with D possibly TRBD1 on 6 matching bases. Trimming removed 0 bases from V and 11 bases from J, with 18 bases in between. The CDR3 is made up of 15 amino acids. Germline values: CDR1 SGHTA, CDR2 FQGNSA.

This rearrangement joins TRBV28 to TRBJ1-2; 7 nucleotides align to TRBD1. CDR1 and CDR2 from the germline V gene are MDHEN and SYDVKM. This CDR3 is 18 amino acids long. J was trimmed by 1 base and V by 4 bases; bases with no gene match: 15. CDR3 region: CASSSYRGPLFLNYGYTF. In nucleotides, the CDR3 is TGTGCCAGCAGTTCCTACAGGGGTCCTCTTTTCCTTAACTATGGCTACACCTTC.

This clone was recorded once. The chain uses TRBV5-1 and TRBJ1-1; 9 nucleotides agree with TRBD1. This CDR3 is built from 16 residues. The V gene end was trimmed by 4 bases and the J gene end by 0 bases; junction bases not matched to a gene: 7. CDR1 is SGHRS, CDR2 YFSETQ, per germline. The CDR3 DNA reads as TGCGCCAGCAGCCCGCCCGGGACAGGGCTGAACACTGAAGCTTTCTTT. Its protein is CASSPPGTGLNTEAFF. Using reference TRBV5-1 and TRBJ1-1 for the parts outside the CDR3, the full variable domain is KAGVTQTPRYLIKTRGQQVTLSCSPISGHRSVSWYQQTPGQGLQFLFEYFSETQRNKGNFPGRFSGRQFSNSRSEMNVSTLELGDSALYLCASSPPGTGLNTEAFFGQGTRLTVV.

The chain uses TRBV7-2 and TRBJ2-1; 7 nucleotides match TRBD2. The germline V gene has CDR1 SGHTA and CDR2 FQGNSA. J was trimmed by 8 bases and V by 4 bases; bases with no gene match: 11. The CDR3 extends over 15 amino acids. CDR3 nucleotides: TGTGCCAGCAGCTATCTGGGGGGGGAGTGCGATGAGCAGTTCTTC. Translated: CASSYLGGECDEQFF.

The chain has TRBV11-2 and TRBJ2-7; 15 bases line up with TRBD2. The junction had 6 bases not matched to a gene; V was cut back by 5 bases and J by 4 bases. Germline V gene sequence: CDR1 SGHAT, CDR2 FQNNGV. This CDR3 comprises 16 residues. The CDR3 loop reads CASSPGGLAGGYEQYF. The DNA for the CDR3 is TGTGCCAGCAGCCCGGGGGGACTAGCGGGGGGATACGAGCAGTACTTC.

The rearrangement joins TRBV4-3 to TRBJ2-7, with D tentatively TRBD2 (6 bases). In germline, CDR1 is LGHNA, CDR2 YSLEER. Trimming removed 6 bases at V and 5 bases at J, with 20 bases between. There are 15 residues in the CDR3. Here the CDR3 reads CASRQLHEGLHEQYF. CDR3 sequence (DNA): TGCGCCAGCAGGCAACTCCATGAGGGACTCCACGAGCAGTACTTC.

V is TRBV2 and J is TRBJ2-3, with 8 bases identical to TRBD2. Trimming took 10 bases from V and 4 from J; bases not matched to a gene: 13. The length of the CDR3 is 15 residues. Germline V gene sequence: CDR1 SNHLY, CDR2 FYNNEI. CDR3 loop: CATHGISGAPDTQYF. In nucleotides, the CDR3 is TGTGCCACCCATGGCATTAGCGGGGCCCCAGATACGCAGTATTTT.

The table lists this clone with a count of one. The chain joins TRBV7-9 to TRBJ2-5; no definite D call. Germline V gene lookup returns CDR1 SEHNR and CDR2 FQNEAQ (reference sequence). The CDR3 extends over 15 amino acids. With 5 bases removed from V and 0 bases from J, the gap between germline ends came to 13 bases. In DNA, the CDR3 is TGTGCCAGCAGCCGCCGCCCGGTTGACCAAGAGACCCAGTACTTC. Its protein product is CASSRRPVDQETQYF.

J is TRBJ2-7 and V is TRBV27; 10 bases agree with TRBD1. This CDR3 spans 17 amino acids. Germline loops: CDR1 MNHEY, CDR2 SMNVEV (reference sequence). J lost 4 bases, V lost 5 bases, and 14 bases had no gene match. CDR3 protein: CASSPVLDRGSQYEQYF. CDR3 coding DNA: TGTGCCAGCAGTCCTGTTTTGGACAGGGGGTCACAGTACGAGCAGTACTTC.

This clone has a handful of counts. The CDR3 bases are TGTGCCAGCAGTTGGGGGGGCCAGGACGGCAATCAGCCCCAGCATTTT. This encodes CASSWGGQDGNQPQHF. The rearrangement links TRBV2 to TRBJ1-5, with TRBD1 as a possible D gene (6 bases). V was clipped by 5 bases and J by 2 bases, with 16 bases between them. The germline gives CDR1 SNHLY, CDR2 FYNNEI. There are 16 residues in the CDR3.

The J gene is TRBJ1-1, the V gene TRBV6-5, with TRBD1 identical over 7 bases. The CDR3 totals 15 residues. V shed 3 bases and J 2 bases; nucleotides not matched to a gene: 6. Germline CDR1 MNHEY, CDR2 SVGAGI. The CDR3 region is CASSYATGRNTEAFF. The CDR3 DNA reads as TGTGCCAGCAGTTATGCGACAGGGCGTAACACTGAAGCTTTCTTT.

The chain joins TRBV7-6 to TRBJ2-1, with 9 bases lining up with TRBD2. The germline V gene encodes CDR1 SGHVS and CDR2 FNYEAQ. The V and J ends lost 6 bases and 7 bases, in that order; junction bases with no gene match: 7. The CDR3 extends over 14 amino acids. CDR3 sequence reads: CASSSLAGLNEQFF. Here the CDR3 DNA reads TGTGCCAGCAGTTCGCTAGCGGGATTGAATGAGCAGTTCTTC. Full variable domain (rest looked up from reference TRBV7-6 and TRBJ2-1): GAGVSQSPRYKVTKRGQDVALRCDPISGHVSLYWYRQALGQGPEFLTYFNYEAQQDKSGLPNDRFSAERPEGSISTLTIQRTEQRDSAMYRCASSSLAGLNEQFFGPGTRLTVL.

The V and J genes are TRBV7-2 and TRBJ1-2, with 7 bases fitting TRBD1. There are 13 residues in the CDR3. Germline V gene lookup returns CDR1 SGHTA and CDR2 FQGNSA. The V gene end was trimmed by 4 bases and the J gene end by 7 bases; junction bases not matched to a gene: 6. The CDR3 reads CASSSTGYGGYTF. In DNA form, the CDR3 reads TGTGCCAGCAGCTCGACAGGGTACGGTGGCTACACCTTC. The full variable domain, in which reference TRBV7-2 and TRBJ1-2 provide the parts outside the CDR3, is GAGVSQSPSNKVTEKGKDVELRCDPISGHTALYWYRQSLGQGLEFLIYFQGNSAPDKSGLPSDRFSAERTGGSVSTLTIQRTQQEDSAVYLCASSSTGYGGYTFGSGTRLTVV.

This clone was seen more than once but under ten times. This chain joins TRBV4-1 and TRBJ1-2; TRBD1 matches 7 bases. Germline V gives CDR1 MGHRA, CDR2 YSYEKL. The CDR3 length is 14 residues. V shed 3 bases, J shed 4 bases, and the junction held 5 bases outside the gene matches. CDR3 protein: CASSHGTDSYGYTF. The CDR3 DNA sequence: TGCGCCAGCAGCCACGGGACAGACTCCTATGGCTACACCTTC.

The rearrangement links TRBV7-8 to TRBJ2-2, with TRBD2 identical over 8 bases. The length of the CDR3 is 15 residues. With V trimmed by 4 bases and J by 6 bases, 7 bases remained unmatched. The germline CDR1 and CDR2 sequences are SGHVS and FQNEAQ. The DNA of the CDR3 is TGTGCCAGCAGCTCCGGGACTAGTTCCCCCGGGGAGCTGTTTTTT. Translated, it gives CASSSGTSSPGELFF.

This clone appeared once. V and J are TRBV7-8 and TRBJ2-2; no clear D. The CDR3 contains 14 residues. Germline V CDR1 and CDR2: SGHVS, FQNEAQ. Between the trimmed V and J ends, which lost 0 bases and 6 bases, there was a span of 8 bases. CDR3 amino acids: CASSLATVPGELFF. The CDR3 nucleotides read TGTGCCAGCAGCTTAGCTACGGTACCCGGGGAGCTGTTTTTT.

The V gene is TRBV5-1, the J gene TRBJ2-5; 10 bases line up with TRBD2. Germline trimming cut 4 bases from V and 6 bases from J; bases unmatched to any gene: 9. The V gene's germline CDR1 is SGHRS and CDR2 YFSETQ. This CDR3 has 15 residues. CDR3 sequence (DNA): TGCGCCAGCAGCGCTGAGCGGGGGGGCCTGCAGACCCAGTACTTC. Its translation is CASSAERGGLQTQYF.

In this sample, this clone turned up once. CDR3 residues: CASSPGLPAQYF. The CDR3 region has the DNA TGTGCCAGCAGTCCGGGACTACCGGCGCAGTATTTT. J is TRBJ2-3 and V is TRBV28; 7 nucleotides match TRBD2. Looked up from germline, CDR1 is MDHEN and CDR2 is SYDVKM. The CDR3 contains 12 residues. The junction had 6 bases not matched to a gene; V was cut back by 5 bases and J by 10 bases.